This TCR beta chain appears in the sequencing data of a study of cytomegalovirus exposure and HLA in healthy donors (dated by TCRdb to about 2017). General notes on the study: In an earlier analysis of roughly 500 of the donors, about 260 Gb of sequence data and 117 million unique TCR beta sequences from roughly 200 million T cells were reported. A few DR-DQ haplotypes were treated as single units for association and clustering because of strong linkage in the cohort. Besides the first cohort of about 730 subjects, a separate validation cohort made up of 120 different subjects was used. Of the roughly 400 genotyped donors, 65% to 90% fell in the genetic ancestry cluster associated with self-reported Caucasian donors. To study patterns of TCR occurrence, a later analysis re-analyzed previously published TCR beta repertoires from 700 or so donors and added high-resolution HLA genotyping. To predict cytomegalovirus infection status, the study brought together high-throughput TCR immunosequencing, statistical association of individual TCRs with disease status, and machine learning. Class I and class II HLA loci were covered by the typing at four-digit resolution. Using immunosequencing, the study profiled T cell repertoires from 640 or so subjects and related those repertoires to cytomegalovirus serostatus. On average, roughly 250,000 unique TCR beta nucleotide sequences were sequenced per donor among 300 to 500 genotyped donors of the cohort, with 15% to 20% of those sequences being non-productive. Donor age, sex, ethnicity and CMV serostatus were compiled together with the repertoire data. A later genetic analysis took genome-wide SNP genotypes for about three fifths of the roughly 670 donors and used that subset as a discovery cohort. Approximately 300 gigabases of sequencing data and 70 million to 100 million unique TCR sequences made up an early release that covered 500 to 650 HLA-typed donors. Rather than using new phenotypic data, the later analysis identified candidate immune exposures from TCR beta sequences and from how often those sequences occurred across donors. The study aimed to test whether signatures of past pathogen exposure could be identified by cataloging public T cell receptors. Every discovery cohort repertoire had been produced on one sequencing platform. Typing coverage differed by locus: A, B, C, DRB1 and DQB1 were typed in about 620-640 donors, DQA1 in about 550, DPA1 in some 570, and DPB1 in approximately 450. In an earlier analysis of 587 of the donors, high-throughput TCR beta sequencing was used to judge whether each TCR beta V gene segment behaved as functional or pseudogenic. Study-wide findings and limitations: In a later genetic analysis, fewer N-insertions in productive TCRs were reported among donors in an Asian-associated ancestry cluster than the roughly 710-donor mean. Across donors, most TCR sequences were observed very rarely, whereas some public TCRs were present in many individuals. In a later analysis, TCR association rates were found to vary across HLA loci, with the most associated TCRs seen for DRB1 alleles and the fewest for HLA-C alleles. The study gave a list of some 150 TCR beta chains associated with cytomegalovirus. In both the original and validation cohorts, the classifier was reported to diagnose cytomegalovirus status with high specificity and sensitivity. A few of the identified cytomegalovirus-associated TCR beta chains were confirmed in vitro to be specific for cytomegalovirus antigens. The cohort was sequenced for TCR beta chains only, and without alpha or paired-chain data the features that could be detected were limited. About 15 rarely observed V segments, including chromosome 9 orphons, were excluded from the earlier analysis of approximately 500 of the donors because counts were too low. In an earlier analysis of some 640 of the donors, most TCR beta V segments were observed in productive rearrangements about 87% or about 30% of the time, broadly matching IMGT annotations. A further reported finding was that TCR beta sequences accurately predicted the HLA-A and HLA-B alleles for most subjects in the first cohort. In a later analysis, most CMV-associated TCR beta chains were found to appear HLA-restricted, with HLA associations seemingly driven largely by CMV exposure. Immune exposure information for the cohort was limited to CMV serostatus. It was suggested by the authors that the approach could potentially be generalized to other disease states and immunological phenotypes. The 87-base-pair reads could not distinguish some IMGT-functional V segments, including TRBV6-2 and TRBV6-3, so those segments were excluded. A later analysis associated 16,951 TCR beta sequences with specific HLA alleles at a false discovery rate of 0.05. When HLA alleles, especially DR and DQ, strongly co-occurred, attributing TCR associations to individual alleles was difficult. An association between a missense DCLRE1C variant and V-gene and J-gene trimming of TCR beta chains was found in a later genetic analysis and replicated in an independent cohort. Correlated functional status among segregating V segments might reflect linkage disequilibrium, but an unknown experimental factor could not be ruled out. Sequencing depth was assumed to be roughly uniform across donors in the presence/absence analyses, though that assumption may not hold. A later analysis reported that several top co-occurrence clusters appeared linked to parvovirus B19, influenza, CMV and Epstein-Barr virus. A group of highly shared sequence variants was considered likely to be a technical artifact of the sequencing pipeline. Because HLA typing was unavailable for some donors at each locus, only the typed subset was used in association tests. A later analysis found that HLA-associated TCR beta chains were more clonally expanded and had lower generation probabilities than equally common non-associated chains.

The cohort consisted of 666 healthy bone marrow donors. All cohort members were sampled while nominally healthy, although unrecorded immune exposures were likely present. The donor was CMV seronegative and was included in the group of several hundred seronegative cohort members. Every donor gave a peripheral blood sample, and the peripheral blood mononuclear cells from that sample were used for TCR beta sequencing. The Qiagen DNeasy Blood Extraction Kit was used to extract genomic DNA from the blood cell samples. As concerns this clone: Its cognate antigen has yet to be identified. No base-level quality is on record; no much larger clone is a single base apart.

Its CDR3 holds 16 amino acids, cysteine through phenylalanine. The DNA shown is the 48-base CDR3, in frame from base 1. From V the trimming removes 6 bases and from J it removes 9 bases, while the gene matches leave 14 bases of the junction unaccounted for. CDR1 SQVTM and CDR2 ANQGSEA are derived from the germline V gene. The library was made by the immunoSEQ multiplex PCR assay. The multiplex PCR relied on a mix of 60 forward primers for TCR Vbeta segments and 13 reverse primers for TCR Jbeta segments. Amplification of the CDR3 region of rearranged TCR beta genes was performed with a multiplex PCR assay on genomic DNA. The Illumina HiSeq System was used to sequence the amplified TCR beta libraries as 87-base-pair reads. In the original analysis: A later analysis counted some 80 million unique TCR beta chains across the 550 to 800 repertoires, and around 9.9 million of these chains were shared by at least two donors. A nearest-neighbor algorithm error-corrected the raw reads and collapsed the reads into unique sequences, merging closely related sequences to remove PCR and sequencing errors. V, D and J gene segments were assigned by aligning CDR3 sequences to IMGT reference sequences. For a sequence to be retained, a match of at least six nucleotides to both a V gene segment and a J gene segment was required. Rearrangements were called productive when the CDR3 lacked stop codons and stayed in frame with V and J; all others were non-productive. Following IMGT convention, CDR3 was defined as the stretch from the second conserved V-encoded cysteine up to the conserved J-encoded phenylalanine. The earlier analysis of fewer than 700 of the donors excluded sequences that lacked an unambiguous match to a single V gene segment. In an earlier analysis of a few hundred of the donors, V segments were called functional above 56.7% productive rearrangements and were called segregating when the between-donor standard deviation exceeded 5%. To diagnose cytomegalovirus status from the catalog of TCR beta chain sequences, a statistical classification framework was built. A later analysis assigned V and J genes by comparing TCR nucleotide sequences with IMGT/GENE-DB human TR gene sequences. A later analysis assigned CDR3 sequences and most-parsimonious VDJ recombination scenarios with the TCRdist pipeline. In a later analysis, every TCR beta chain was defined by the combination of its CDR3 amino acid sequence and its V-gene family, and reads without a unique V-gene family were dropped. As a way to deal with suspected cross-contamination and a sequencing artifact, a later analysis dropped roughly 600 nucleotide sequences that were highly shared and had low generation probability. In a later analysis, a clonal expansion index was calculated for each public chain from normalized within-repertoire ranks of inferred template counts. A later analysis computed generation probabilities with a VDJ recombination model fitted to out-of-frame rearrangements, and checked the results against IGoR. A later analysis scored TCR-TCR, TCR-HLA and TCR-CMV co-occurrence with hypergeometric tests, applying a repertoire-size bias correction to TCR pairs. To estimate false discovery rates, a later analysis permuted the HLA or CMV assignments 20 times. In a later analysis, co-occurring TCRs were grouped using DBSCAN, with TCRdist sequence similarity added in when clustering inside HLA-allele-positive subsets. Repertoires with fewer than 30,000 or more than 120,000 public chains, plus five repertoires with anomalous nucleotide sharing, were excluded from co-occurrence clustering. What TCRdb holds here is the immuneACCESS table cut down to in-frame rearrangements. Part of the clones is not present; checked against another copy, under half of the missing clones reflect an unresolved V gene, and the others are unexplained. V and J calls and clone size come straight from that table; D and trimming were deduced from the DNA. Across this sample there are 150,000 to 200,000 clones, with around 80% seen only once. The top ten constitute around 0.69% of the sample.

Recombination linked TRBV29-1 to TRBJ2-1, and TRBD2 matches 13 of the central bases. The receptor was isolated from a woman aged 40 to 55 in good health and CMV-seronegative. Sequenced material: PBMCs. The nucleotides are TGCAGCGTCAGCCGACTAGCGGGAGGTGGTGGGGGTGAGCAGTTCTTC. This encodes CSVSRLAGGGGGEQFF.